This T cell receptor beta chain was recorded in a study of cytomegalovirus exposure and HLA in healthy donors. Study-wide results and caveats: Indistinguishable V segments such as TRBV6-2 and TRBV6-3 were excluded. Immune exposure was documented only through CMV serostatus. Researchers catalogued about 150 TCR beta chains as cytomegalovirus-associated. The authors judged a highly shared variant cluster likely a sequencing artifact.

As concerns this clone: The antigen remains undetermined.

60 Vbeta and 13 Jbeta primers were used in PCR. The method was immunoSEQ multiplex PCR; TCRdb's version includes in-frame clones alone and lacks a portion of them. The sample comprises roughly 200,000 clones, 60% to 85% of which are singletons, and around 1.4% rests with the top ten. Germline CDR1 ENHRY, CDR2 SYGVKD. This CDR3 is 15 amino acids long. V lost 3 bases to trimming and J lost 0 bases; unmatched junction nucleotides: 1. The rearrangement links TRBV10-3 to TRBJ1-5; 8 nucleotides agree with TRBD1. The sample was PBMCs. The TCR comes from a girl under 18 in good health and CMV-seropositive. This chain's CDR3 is CAISDQGASNQPQHF. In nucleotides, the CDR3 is TGTGCCATCAGTGATCAGGGGGCTAGCAATCAGCCCCAGCATTTT.